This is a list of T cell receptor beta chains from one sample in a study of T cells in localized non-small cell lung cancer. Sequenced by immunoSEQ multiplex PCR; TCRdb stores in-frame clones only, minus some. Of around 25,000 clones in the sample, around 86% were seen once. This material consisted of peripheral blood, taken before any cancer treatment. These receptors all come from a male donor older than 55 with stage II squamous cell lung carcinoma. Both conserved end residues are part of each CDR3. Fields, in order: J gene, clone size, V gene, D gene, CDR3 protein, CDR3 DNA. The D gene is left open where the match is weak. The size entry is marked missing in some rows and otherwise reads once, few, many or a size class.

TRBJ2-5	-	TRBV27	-	CASPETQYF	TGTGCCAGCCCCGAGACCCAGTACTTC
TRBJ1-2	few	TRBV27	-	CASSLGTNYGYTF	TGTGCCAGCAGCTTGGGCACTAACTATGGCTACACCTTC
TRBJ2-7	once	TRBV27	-	CASSSTPTLTGYEQYF	TGTGCCAGCAGTTCAACCCCGACTTTGACGGGTTACGAGCAGTACTTC
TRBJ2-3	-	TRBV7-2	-	CASSLMRDTQYF	TGTGCCAGCAGCTTAATGCGAGATACGCAGTATTTT
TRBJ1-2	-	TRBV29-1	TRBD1	CSAGQGGGYTF	TGCAGCGCTGGACAGGGCGGGGGCTACACCTTC
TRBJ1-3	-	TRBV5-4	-	CASSLVGAGSGNTIYF	TGTGCCAGCAGCTTGGTAGGGGCAGGCTCTGGAAACACCATATATTTT
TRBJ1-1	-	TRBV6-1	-	CASSESRSNTEAFF	TGTGCCAGCAGTGAATCGCGAAGTAACACTGAAGCTTTCTTT
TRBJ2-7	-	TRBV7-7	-	CASSQVAGSSLSEQYF	TGTGCCAGCAGTCAGGTGGCGGGCTCGAGTTTGTCCGAGCAGTACTTC
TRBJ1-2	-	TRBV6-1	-	CATAGVGNYGYTF	TGTGCCACCGCCGGGGTAGGGAACTATGGCTACACCTTC
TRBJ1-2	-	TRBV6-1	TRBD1	CASSDVRGTGGRGYTF	TGTGCCAGCAGTGATGTTCGGGGGACAGGGGGCCGTGGCTACACCTTC
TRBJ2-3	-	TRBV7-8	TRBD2	CASSTRLAGRTDTQYF	TGTGCCAGCAGCACCCGACTAGCGGGGCGCACAGATACGCAGTATTTT
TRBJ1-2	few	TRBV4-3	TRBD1	CASSQSRTGGDGYTF	TGCGCCAGCAGCCAGAGCCGGACAGGGGGCGACGGCTACACCTTC
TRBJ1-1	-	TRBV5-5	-	CASKGERRGTEAFF	TGTGCCAGCAAAGGAGAAAGAAGGGGCACTGAAGCTTTCTTT
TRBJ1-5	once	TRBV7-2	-	CASSPDGNQPQHF	TGTGCCAGCAGCCCCGACGGTAATCAGCCCCAGCATTTT
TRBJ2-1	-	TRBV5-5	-	CASSRTGRVDEQFF	TGTGCCAGCAGCCGAACGGGGCGGGTGGATGAGCAGTTCTTC
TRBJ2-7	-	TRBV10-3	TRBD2	CAISESAGGSYEQYF	TGTGCCATCAGTGAGTCAGCGGGGGGTTCCTACGAGCAGTACTTC
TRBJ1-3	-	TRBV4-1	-	CASSQGEGRIRSGNTIYF	TGCGCCAGCAGCCAAGGGGAGGGGAGGATTCGCTCTGGAAACACCATATATTTT
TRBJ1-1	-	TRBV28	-	CASSFSGRNTEAFF	TGTGCCAGCAGTTTCTCGGGGAGGAACACTGAAGCTTTCTTT
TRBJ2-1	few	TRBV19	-	CASKPGSTYNEQFF	TGTGCCAGTAAGCCGGGTTCCACCTACAATGAGCAGTTCTTC
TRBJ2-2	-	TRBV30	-	CAWSVRGYTGELFF	TGTGCCTGGAGTGTGAGAGGGTACACCGGGGAGCTGTTTTTT
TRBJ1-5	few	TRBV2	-	CASSPGQFQPQHF	TGTGCCAGCAGTCCGGGACAATTTCAGCCCCAGCATTTT
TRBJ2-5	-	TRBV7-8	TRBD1	CASSLVAGQGAETQYF	TGTGCCAGCAGCTTAGTAGCGGGACAGGGGGCGGAGACCCAGTACTTC
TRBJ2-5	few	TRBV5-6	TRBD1	CASSLDGQGQETQYF	TGTGCCAGCAGCCTGGATGGACAGGGCCAAGAGACCCAGTACTTC
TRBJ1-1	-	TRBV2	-	CASSVDPRNTEAFF	TGTGCCAGCAGTGTTGACCCGAGAAACACTGAAGCTTTCTTT
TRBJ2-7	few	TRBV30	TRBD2	CAWSVSPGLAGSYEQYF	TGTGCCTGGAGTGTTTCCCCAGGACTAGCGGGCTCCTACGAGCAGTACTTC
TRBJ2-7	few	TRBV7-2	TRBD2	CASSLFGSGGSYEQYF	TGTGCCAGCAGCTTATTCGGTAGCGGGGGTTCTTACGAGCAGTACTTC
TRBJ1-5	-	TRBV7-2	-	CASSLMGQPQHF	TGTGCCAGCAGCCTCATGGGGCAGCCCCAGCATTTT
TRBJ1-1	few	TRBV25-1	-	CASKGFMNTEAFF	TGTGCCAGCAAAGGGTTCATGAACACTGAAGCTTTCTTT
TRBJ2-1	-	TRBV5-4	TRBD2	CASSLAGAGGVYEQFF	TGTGCCAGCAGCTTGGCAGGAGCGGGGGGCGTATATGAGCAGTTCTTC
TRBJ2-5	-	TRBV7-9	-	CASNTGRETQYF	TGTGCCAGCAACACAGGGAGAGAGACCCAGTACTTC
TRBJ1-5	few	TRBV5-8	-	CASSLDGNQPQHF	TGTGCCAGCAGCTTGGACGGCAATCAGCCCCAGCATTTT
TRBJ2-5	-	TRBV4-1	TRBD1	CASSQEIGTGRETQYF	TGCGCCAGCAGCCAAGAGATAGGGACAGGGAGAGAGACCCAGTACTTC
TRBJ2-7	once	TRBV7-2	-	CASSLWTENEQYF	TGTGCCAGCAGCCTCTGGACGGAAAACGAGCAGTACTTC
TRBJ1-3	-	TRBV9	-	CASSVGQSNSGNTIYF	TGTGCCAGCAGCGTAGGGCAGTCTAACTCTGGAAACACCATATATTTT
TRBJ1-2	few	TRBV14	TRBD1	CASSQEYRGRLYYGYTF	TGTGCCAGCAGCCAAGAGTACAGGGGGCGCTTGTACTATGGCTACACCTTC
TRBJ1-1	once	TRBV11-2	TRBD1	CASSQDLPPRQGTDTEAFF	TGTGCCAGCAGCCAAGACCTACCCCCCCGACAGGGGACAGACACTGAAGCTTTCTTT
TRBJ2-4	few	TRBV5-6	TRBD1	CASSSLRDRGKDIQYF	TGTGCCAGCAGCTCGTTACGGGACAGGGGGAAGGACATTCAGTACTTC
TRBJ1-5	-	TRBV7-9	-	CASTTLGEGQPQHF	TGTGCCAGCACCACCTTGGGGGAGGGACAGCCCCAGCATTTT
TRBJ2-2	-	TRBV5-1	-	CASSLIPGADTGELFF	TGCGCCAGCAGCTTAATTCCGGGGGCAGACACCGGGGAGCTGTTTTTT
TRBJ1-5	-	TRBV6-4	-	CASRKVWQPQHF	TGTGCCAGCAGGAAGGTTTGGCAGCCCCAGCATTTT
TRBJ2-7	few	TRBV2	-	CASSGAEGYEQYF	TGTGCCAGCAGTGGGGCGGAGGGCTACGAGCAGTACTTC
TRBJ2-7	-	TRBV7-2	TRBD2	CASSPSGGRYEQYF	TGTGCCAGCAGCCCGAGCGGGGGGAGGTACGAGCAGTACTTC
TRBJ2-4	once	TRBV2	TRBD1	CASRGQGLLQYF	TGTGCCAGCAGGGGACAGGGACTGCTTCAGTACTTC
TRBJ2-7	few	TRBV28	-	CATRGAPEQYF	TGTGCCACCAGAGGGGCTCCCGAGCAGTACTTC
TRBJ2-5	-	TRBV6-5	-	CASSSMTAGTQYF	TGTGCCAGCAGTTCAATGACAGCAGGGACCCAGTACTTC
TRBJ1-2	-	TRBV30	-	CAWSGSSYGYTF	TGTGCCTGGAGTGGTAGTTCCTATGGCTACACCTTC
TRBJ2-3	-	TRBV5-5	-	CASSLTWGAADTQYF	TGTGCCAGCAGCTTGACTTGGGGGGCAGCAGATACGCAGTATTTT
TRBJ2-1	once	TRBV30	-	CAWRGSGTNEQFF	TGTGCCTGGAGAGGGTCGGGTACGAATGAGCAGTTCTTC
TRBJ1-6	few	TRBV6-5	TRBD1	CASSYNKGQGVSPLHF	TGTGCCAGCAGTTACAATAAAGGACAGGGGGTTTCACCCCTCCACTTT
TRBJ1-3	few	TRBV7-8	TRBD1	CASSLRTGFNTIYF	TGTGCCAGCAGCTTACGGACAGGCTTTAACACCATATATTTT
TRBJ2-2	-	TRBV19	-	CASSILNTGELFF	TGTGCCAGTAGTATCTTGAACACCGGGGAGCTGTTTTTT
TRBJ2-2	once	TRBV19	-	CASSSVRGRGTGELFF	TGTGCCAGTAGTAGCGTGAGGGGCCGGGGTACCGGGGAGCTGTTTTTT
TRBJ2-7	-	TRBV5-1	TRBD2	CASSFSNLAGGNYEQYF	TGCGCCAGCAGCTTCTCAAACCTAGCGGGAGGGAACTACGAGCAGTACTTC